Below, 5 T cell receptor beta chains from the same sample are listed, as sequenced in a study of T-cell reconstitution after alpha-beta-depleted transplantation in children. Molecular barcoding with unique molecular identifiers was used for the TCRbeta library. TCRdb redid the calling of the PCR reads with MiXCR, one entry per CDR3 protein. Seen here are around 270,000 distinct CDR3 sequences, almost 8% observed once, and the top ten hold 8.5% to 9.5%. The antigens of these receptors remain unknown. Study-wide findings and caveats: From newly produced T cells came most of the T-cell counts and diversity one year after transplant.

This sample comprised peripheral blood, obtained 360 days after TCRalphabeta/CD19-depleted stem cell transplant. These receptors came from a female patient between 2 and 15 years old who had a stem cell transplant for Fanconi anemia, so the T cells may come from the graft donor.

This clonotype was counted many times. V gene TRBV7-6 combines with J gene TRBJ2-1; D tentatively reads TRBD1 or TRBD2 (5 bases each). The length of the CDR3 is 13 residues. Trimming shortened V by 0 bases and J by 9 bases, and 9 bases separated the two germline ends. Germline CDR1 reads SGHVS; CDR2 reads FNYEAQ. CDR3 coding DNA: TGTGCCAGCAGCTTAGCGTCAGGGACTGAGCAGTTCTTC. This translates into CASSLASGTEQFF.

V and J are TRBV2 and TRBJ2-2; the match to TRBD2 covers 9 bases. Germline V gene data show CDR1 as SNHLY and CDR2 as FYNNEI. The CDR3 is made up of 15 amino acids. After removal of 3 bases from V and 5 bases from J, the junction contained 4 bases not matched to a gene. In DNA, the CDR3 is TGTGCCAGCAGTGATCGAGCGGGGGGAACCGGGGAGCTGTTTTTT. Amino acids: CASSDRAGGTGELFF.

This clonotype was counted ten times or more. J is TRBJ2-3 and V is TRBV5-1, with D tentatively TRBD2 (6 bases). Deletions cut 1 base from V and 2 bases from J, with 8 bases between. Germline V gene data show CDR1 as SGHRS and CDR2 as YFSETQ. The CDR3 length is 14 residues. CDR3: CASSLRRDTDTQYF. As DNA, the CDR3 is TGCGCCAGCAGCTTGAGGCGGGACACAGATACGCAGTATTTT.

At least ten counts were recorded for this clonotype. The genes are TRBV7-6 and TRBJ2-3, with D possibly matching TRBD1 (5 bases). V was pared by 8 bases and J by 1 base, with 16 bases between. The CDR3 extends over 15 amino acids. Per the germline V gene, CDR1 is SGHVS and CDR2 is FNYEAQ. CDR3 DNA sequence: TGTGCCAGCGGAACGGCAGAAGGGGGCACAGATACGCAGTATTTT. This gives the protein CASGTAEGGTDTQYF.

There are a few counts of this clonotype. The rearrangement uses TRBV23-1 and TRBJ2-2; 9 positions match TRBD2. TRBV23-1 is an ORF for which the function is uncertain. The CDR3 loop spans 18 amino acids. V was clipped by 0 bases and J by 2 bases; unmatched bases: 7. The CDR3 bases are TGCGCCAGCAGTCAATCTTCCCCTAGCGGGGTAAACACCGGGGAGCTGTTTTTT. Protein: CASSQSSPSGVNTGELFF.